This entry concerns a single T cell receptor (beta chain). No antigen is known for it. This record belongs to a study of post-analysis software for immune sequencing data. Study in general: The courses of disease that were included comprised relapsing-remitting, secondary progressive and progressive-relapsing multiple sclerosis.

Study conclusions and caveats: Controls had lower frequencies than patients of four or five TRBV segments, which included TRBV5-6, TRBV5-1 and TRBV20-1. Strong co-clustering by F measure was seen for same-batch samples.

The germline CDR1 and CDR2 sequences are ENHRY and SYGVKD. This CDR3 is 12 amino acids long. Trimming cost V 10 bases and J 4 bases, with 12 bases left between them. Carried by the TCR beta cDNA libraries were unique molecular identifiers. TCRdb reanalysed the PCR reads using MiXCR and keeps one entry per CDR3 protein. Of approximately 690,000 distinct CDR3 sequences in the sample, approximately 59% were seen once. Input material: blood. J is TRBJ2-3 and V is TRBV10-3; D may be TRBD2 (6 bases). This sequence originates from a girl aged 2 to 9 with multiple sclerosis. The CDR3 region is CATVEGSDTQYF. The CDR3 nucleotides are TGTGCCACGGTGGAGGGCTCAGATACGCAGTATTTT.